This T cell receptor (beta chain) originates from a study of CD8 T cells in ankylosing spondylitis. Points from the study as a whole: Within ankylosing spondylitis blood, a TCR beta motif made up of seven or eight highly homologous variants appeared to be characteristic. Certain motif variants had earlier appeared in reactive arthritis synovial fluid and blood.

There are many counts of this clonotype. The antigen is undetermined. This CDR3 has 17 residues. Looked up from germline, CDR1 is GTSNPN and CDR2 is SVGIG (reference sequence). V was clipped by 4 bases and J by 4 bases; unmatched bases: 17. Researchers built TCR beta libraries using quantitative 5'-RACE with molecular barcodes. TCRdb re-derived calls from the 5' RACE reads in MiXCR, one entry per CDR3 protein. This table has 200,000 to 250,000 distinct CDR3 sequences, over 9.5% appearing once. Sequenced sample: blood, either unsorted or a sorted T cell fraction (not recorded which). The receptor was derived from a male donor with ankylosing spondylitis or in good health (not recorded which). The chain couples TRBV30 to TRBJ1-2; 8 bases map to TRBD1. CDR3 loop: CAWTYGQGVMGGYGYTF. For the CDR3, the DNA is TGTGCCTGGACTTACGGACAGGGTGTGATGGGTGGCTATGGCTACACCTTC.